Included here is one TCR beta chain sequence, with context. The CDR3 contains 16 residues. Trimming stripped 2 bases from V and 0 bases from J, with 13 bases between. CDR1 SEHNR and CDR2 FQNEAQ come from the germline V gene (reference sequence). The assay was immunoSEQ multiplex PCR, and TCRdb's table has in-frame clones only and misses some. The data show around 450,000 clones, around 89% seen once. The data belong to a study of blood T cell repertoires in COVID-19. For the study at large: Whether acute or convalescent, the COVID-19 samples came from the United States, Italy and Spain. The analysed material was cDNA or gDNA that came from T cells, B-cell-depleted T cells, or PBMCs.

The sequence was obtained from a woman aged 30 to 39 with acute or convalescent COVID-19. The chain joins TRBV7-9 to TRBJ1-2; maybe TRBD1 (5 bases). Sequencing input: peripheral blood. For the CDR3, the DNA is TGTGCCAGCAGCTTAATTCAGGGTACCCCTAACTATGGCTACACCTTC. It translates to CASSLIQGTPNYGYTF.